This T cell receptor (beta chain) was captured in a study of T cell responses to AZD1222 COVID-19 vaccine. Turning to the study itself: Investigators merged groups given second doses at roughly 4 or roughly 12 weeks. Broader study findings: The donor group comprised mostly white British people and more females; the analysis possibly underestimated clonal diversity. Baseline serology detected seropositivity in only five to seven AZD1222 recipients.

Germline values: CDR1 KGHSH, CDR2 LQKENI. The CDR3 loop spans 15 amino acids. V lost 6 bases to trimming and J lost 2 bases; unmatched junction nucleotides: 5. Only in-frame clones appear in the TCRdb table, and some are missing; sequencing was by immunoSEQ multiplex PCR. The table lists over 110,000 clones, about 93% of them singletons. Note on this clone: What it binds is unknown. Additional DNA sequences in this sample encode the identical CDR3.

The receptor was isolated from an adult in good health. The chain combines TRBV18 with TRBJ2-3; the match to TRBD2 covers 10 bases. The source was peripheral blood, collected on day 0 of AZD1222 vaccination. In DNA, the CDR3 is TGTGCCAGCTCCCGTCTAGCGGGGGACACAGATACGCAGTATTTT. This encodes CASSRLAGDTDTQYF.